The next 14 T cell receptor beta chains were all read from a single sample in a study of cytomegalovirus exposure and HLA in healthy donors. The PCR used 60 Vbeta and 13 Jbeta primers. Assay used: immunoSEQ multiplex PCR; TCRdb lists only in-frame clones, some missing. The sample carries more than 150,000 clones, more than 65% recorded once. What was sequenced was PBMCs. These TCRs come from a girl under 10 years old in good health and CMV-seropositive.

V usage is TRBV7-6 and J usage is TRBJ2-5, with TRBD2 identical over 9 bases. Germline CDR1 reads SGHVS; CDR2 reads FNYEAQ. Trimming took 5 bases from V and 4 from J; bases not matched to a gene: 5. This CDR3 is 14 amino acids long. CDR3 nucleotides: TGTGCCAGCAGCGTCGTTAGCGGGAGAGAGACCCAGTACTTC. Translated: CASSVVSGRETQYF.

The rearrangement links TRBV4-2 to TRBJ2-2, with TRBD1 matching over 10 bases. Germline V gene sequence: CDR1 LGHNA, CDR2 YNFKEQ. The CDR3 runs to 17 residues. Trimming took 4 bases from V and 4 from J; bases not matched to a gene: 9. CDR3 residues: CASSRDRGRSSTGELFF. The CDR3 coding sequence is TGTGCCAGCAGCCGGGACAGGGGTAGGAGTAGCACCGGGGAGCTGTTTTTT.

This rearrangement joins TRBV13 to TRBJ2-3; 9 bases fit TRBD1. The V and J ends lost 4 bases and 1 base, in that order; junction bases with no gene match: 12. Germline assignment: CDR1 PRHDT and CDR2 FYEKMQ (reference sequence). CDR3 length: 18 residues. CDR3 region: CASSSNLWTGVGTDTQYF. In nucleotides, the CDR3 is TGTGCCAGCAGCTCAAACCTGTGGACAGGGGTGGGCACAGATACGCAGTATTTT. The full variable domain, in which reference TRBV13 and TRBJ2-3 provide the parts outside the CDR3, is AAGVIQSPRHLIKEKRETATLKCYPIPRHDTVYWYQQGPGQDPQFLISFYEKMQSDKGSIPDRFSAQQFSDYHSELNMSSLELGDSALYFCASSSNLWTGVGTDTQYFGPGTRLTVL.

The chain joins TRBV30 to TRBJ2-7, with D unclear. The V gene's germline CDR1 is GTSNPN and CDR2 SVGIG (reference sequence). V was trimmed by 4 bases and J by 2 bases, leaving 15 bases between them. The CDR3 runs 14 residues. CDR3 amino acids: CAWTDVSVAYEQYF. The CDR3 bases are TGTGCCTGGACCGATGTTAGTGTCGCCTACGAGCAGTACTTC.

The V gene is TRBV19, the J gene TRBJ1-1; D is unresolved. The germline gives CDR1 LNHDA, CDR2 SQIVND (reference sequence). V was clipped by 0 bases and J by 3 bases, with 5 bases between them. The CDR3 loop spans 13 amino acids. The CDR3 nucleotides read TGTGCCAGTAGTATAGACAGATACACTGAAGCTTTCTTT. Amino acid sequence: CASSIDRYTEAFF. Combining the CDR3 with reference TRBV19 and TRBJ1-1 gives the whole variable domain DGGITQSPKYLFRKEGQNVTLSCEQNLNHDAMYWYRQDPGQGLRLIYYSQIVNDFQKGDIAEGYSVSREKKESFPLTVTSAQKNPTAFYLCASSIDRYTEAFFGQGTRLTVV.

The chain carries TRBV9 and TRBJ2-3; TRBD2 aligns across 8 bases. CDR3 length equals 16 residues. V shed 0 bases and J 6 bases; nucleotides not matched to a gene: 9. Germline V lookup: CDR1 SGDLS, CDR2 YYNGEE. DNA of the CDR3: TGTGCCAGCAGCGTAGTTTCCGGGAGGGCCGGGGATACGCAGTATTTT. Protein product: CASSVVSGRAGDTQYF.

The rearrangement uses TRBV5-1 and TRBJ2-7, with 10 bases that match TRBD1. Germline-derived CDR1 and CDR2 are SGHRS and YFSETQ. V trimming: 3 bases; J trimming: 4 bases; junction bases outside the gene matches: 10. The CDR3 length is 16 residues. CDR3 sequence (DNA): TGCGCCAGCAGCTACAAGCTACTGGACAGGGGGTACGAGCAGTACTTC. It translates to CASSYKLLDRGYEQYF.

The CDR3 sequence: CASSPGWTGESEQYF. For the CDR3, the DNA is TGTGCCAGCAGCCCGGGATGGACAGGGGAGTCCGAGCAGTACTTC. The chain uses TRBV4-2 and TRBJ2-7, with 9 nucleotides matching TRBD1. After removal of 4 bases from V and 6 bases from J, the junction contained 10 bases not matched to a gene. The CDR3 has 15 residues. Germline CDR1 reads LGHNA; CDR2 reads YNFKEQ.

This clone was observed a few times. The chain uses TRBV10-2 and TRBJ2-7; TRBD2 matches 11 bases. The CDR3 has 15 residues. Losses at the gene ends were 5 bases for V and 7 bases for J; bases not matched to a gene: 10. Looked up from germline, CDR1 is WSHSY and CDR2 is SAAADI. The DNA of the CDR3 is TGCGCCAGCAGTCCTACTAGCGGGAGTCGACGGGAGCAGTACTTC. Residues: CASSPTSGSRREQYF.

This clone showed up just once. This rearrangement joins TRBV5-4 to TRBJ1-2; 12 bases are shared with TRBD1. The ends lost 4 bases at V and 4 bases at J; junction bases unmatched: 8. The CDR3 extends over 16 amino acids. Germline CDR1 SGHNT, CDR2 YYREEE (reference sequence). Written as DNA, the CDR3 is TGTGCCAGCAGCCCGGCCGGGACAGGGGGCATCTATGGCTACACCTTC. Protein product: CASSPAGTGGIYGYTF.

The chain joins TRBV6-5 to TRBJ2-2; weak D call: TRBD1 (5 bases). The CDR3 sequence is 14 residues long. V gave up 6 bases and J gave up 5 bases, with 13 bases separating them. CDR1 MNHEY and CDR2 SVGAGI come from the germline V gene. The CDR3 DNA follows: TGTGCCAGCAGGGATGGGGCCGAAACCGGGGAGCTGTTTTTT. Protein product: CASRDGAETGELFF.

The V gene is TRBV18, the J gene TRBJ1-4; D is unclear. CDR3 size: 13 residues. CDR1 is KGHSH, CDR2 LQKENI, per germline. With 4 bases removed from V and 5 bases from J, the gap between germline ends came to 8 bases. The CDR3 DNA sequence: TGTGCCAGCTCACAAACTAGCAATGAAAAACTGTTTTTT. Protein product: CASSQTSNEKLFF.

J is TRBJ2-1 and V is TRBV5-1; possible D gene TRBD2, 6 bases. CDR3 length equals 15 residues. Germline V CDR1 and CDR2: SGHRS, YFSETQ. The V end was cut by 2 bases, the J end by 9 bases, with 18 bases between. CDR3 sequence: CASSFRDLAVGEQFF. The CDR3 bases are TGCGCCAGCAGCTTCCGGGACTTAGCGGTCGGTGAGCAGTTCTTC.

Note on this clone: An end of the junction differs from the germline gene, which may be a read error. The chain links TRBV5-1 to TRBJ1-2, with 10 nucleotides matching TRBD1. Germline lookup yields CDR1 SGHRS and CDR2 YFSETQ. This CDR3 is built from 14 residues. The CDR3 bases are TGCGCCAGCAGCTCAGGACAGGGGGGAACTGGCTACCCCTTC. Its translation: CASSSGQGGTGYPF.